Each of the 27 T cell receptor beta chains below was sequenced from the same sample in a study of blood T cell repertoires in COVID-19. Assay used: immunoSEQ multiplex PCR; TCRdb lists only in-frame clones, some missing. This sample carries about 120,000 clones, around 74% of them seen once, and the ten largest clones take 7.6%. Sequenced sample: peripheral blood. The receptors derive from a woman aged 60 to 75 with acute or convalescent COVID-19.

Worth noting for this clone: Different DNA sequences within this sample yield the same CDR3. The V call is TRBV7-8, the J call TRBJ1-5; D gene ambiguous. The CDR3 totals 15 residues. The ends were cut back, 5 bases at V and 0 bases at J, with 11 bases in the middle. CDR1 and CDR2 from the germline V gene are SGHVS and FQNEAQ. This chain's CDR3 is CASSRYPGSNQPQHF. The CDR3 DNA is TGTGCCAGCAGCCGCTACCCCGGTAGCAATCAGCCCCAGCATTTT.

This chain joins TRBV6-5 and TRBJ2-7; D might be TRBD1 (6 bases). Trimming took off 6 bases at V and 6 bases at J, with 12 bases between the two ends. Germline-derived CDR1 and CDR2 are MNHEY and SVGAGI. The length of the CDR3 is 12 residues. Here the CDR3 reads CASRTGLGEQYF. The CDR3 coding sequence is TGTGCCAGCAGAACAGGGTTGGGCGAGCAGTACTTC.

The CDR3 DNA reads TGTGCCAGCAGCTTAGCCCTGGACAGGGCCTACGAGCAGTACTTC. Its translation is CASSLALDRAYEQYF. The genes are TRBV11-2 and TRBJ2-7; 8 bases are a match to TRBD1. V lost 1 base and J lost 2; bases outside the gene matches: 4. Germline V gene sequence: CDR1 SGHAT, CDR2 FQNNGV. The CDR3 contains 15 residues.

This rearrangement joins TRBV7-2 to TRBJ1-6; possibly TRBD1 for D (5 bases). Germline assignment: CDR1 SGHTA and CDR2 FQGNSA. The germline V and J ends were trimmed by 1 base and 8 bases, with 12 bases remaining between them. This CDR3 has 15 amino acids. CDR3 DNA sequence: TGTGCCAGCAGCTTAGTTCCACAGGTCGATTCACCCCTCCACTTT. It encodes CASSLVPQVDSPLHF.

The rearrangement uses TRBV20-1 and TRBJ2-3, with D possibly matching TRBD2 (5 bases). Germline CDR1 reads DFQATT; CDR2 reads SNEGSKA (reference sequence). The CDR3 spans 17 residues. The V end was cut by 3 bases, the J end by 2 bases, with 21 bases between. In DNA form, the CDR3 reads TGCAGTGCTAGTGTCTTTTCCAGCGGCCTCAACACAGATACGCAGTATTTT. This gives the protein CSASVFSSGLNTDTQYF.

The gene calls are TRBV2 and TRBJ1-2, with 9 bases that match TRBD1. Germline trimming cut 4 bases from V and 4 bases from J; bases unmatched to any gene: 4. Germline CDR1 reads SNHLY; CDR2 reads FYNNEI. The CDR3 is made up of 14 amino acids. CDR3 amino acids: CASSGGTGIYGYTF. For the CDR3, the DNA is TGTGCCAGCAGTGGTGGGACAGGGATCTATGGCTACACCTTC.

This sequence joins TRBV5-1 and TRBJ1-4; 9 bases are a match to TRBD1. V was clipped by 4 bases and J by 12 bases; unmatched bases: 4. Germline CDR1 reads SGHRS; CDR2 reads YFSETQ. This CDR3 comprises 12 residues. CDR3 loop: CASSGDRVQLFF. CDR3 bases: TGCGCCAGCAGCGGGGACAGGGTACAACTGTTTTTT.

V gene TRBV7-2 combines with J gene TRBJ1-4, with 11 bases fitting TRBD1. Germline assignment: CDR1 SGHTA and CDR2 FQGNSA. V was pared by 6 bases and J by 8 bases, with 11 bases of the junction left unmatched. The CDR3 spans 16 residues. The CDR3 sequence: CASRTGTGGSTEKLFF. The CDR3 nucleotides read TGTGCCAGCAGGACCGGGACAGGGGGGAGTACCGAAAAACTGTTTTTT.

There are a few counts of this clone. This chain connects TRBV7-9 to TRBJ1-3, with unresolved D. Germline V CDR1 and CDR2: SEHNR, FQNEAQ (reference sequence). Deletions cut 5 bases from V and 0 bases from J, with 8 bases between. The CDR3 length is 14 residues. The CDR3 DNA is TGTGCCAGCAGCAGACTGAACTCTGGAAACACCATATATTTT. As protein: CASSRLNSGNTIYF.

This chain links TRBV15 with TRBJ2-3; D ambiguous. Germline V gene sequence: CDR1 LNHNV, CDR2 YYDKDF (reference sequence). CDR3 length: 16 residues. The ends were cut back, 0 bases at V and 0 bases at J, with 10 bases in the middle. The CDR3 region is CATSRDYGSSTDTQYF. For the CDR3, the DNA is TGTGCCACCAGCAGAGACTATGGTTCTAGCACAGATACGCAGTATTTT.

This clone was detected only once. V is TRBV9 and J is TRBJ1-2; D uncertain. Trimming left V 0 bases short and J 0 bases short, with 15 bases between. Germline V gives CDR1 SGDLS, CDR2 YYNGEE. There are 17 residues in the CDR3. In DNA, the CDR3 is TGTGCCAGCAGCGTAGCTACTAGAGGGATTTCTAACTATGGCTACACCTTC. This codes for CASSVATRGISNYGYTF.

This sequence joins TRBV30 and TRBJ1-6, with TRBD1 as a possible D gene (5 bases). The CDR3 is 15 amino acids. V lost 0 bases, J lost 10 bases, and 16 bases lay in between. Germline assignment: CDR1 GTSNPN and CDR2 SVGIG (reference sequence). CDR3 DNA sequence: TGTGCCTGGAGTGTAAGCATGGGGCTACAATCACCCCTCCACTTT. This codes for CAWSVSMGLQSPLHF.

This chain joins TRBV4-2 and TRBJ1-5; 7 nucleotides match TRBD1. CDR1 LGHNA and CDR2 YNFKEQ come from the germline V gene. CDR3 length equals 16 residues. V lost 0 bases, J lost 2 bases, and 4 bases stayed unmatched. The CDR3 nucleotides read TGTGCCAGCAGCCAAGAAACCGGGACAGGCAATCAGCCCCAGCATTTT. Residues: CASSQETGTGNQPQHF.

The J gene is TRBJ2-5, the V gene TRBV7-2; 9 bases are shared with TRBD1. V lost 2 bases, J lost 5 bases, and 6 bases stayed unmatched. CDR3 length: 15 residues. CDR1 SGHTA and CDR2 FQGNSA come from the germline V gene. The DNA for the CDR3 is TGTGCCAGCAGCTTAACAGGGGGCGCGGGGGAGACCCAGTACTTC. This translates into CASSLTGGAGETQYF.

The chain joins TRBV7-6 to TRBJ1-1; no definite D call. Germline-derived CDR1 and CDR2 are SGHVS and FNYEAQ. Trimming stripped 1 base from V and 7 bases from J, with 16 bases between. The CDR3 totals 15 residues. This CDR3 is CASSLVEVTTGEAFF. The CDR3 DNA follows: TGTGCCAGCAGCTTAGTGGAGGTCACGACTGGTGAAGCTTTCTTT.

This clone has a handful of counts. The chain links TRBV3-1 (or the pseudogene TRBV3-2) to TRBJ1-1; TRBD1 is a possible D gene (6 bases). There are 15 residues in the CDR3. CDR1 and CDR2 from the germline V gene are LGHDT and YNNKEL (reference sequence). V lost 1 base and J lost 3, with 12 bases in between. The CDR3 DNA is TGTGCCAGCAGCCAAGGTCAGGGGATTTACACTGAAGCTTTCTTT. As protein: CASSQGQGIYTEAFF.

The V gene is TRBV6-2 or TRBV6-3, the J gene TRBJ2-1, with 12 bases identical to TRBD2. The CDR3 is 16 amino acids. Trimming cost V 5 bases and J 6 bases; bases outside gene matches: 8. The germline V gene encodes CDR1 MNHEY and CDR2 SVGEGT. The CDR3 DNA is TGTGCCAGCAGTAACCCGACTAGCGGGGGCGTCAATGAGCAGTTCTTC. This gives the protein CASSNPTSGGVNEQFF.

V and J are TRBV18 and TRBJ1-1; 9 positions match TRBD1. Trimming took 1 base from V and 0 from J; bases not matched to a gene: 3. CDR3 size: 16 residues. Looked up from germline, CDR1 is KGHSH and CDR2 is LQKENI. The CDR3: CASSPQTGGMNTEAFF. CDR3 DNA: TGTGCCAGCTCACCACAGACAGGGGGGATGAACACTGAAGCTTTCTTT.

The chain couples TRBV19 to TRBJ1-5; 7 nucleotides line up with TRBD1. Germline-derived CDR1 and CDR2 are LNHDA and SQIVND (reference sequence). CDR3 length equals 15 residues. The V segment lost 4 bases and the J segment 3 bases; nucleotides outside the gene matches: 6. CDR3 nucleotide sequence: TGTGCCAGTAGTACGGGACAGCGTTACAATCAGCCCCAGCATTTT. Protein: CASSTGQRYNQPQHF.

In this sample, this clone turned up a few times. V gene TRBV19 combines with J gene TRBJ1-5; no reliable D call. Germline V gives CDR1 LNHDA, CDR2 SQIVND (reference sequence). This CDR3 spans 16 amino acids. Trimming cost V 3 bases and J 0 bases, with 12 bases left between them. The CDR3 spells CASSIFQAHSNQPQHF. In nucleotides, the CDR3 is TGTGCCAGTAGTATTTTCCAGGCACATAGCAATCAGCCCCAGCATTTT.

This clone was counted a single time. CDR3 nucleotides: TGTGCCAGTAGTCCCAAGTGGCCTGAAGCTTTCTTT. Translating it yields CASSPKWPEAFF. V is TRBV19 and J is TRBJ1-1; D not resolved. The CDR3 covers 12 residues. CDR1 is LNHDA and CDR2 is SQIVND in the germline V gene (reference sequence). Trimming took 5 bases from V and 6 from J, leaving 10 bases between them.

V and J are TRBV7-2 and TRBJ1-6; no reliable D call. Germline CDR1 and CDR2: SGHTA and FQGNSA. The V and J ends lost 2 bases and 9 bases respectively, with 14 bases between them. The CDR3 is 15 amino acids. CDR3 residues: CASSLSRTGSSPLHF. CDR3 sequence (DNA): TGTGCCAGCAGCTTAAGTCGGACTGGGAGTTCACCCCTCCACTTT.

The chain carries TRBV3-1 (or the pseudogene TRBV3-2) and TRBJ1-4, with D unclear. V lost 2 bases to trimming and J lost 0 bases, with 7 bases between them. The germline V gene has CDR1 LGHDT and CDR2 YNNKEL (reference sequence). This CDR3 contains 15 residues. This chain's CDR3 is CASSQNRATNEKLFF. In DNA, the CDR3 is TGTGCCAGCAGCCAAAACAGAGCAACTAATGAAAAACTGTTTTTT.

The CDR3 DNA sequence: TGTGCCAGCAGCTTGGCGACGGGACAGAAAGCTTTCTTT. Amino acids: CASSLATGQKAFF. The V call is TRBV5-6, the J call TRBJ1-1, with 7 bases lining up with TRBD1. The V segment lost 0 bases and the J segment 9 bases; nucleotides outside the gene matches: 5. CDR3 length: 13 amino acids. Germline V CDR1 and CDR2: SGHDT, YYEEEE.

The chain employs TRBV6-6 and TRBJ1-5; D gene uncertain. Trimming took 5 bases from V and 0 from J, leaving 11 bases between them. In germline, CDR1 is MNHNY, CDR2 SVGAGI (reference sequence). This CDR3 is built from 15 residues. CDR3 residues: CASSDALHSNQPQHF. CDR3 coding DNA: TGTGCCAGCAGTGATGCACTGCATAGCAATCAGCCCCAGCATTTT.

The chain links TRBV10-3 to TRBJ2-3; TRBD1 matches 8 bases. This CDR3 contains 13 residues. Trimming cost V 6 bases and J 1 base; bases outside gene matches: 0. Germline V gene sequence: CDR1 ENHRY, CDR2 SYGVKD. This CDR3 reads CAIRGQGTDTQYF. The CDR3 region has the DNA TGTGCCATCAGGGGACAGGGCACAGATACGCAGTATTTT.

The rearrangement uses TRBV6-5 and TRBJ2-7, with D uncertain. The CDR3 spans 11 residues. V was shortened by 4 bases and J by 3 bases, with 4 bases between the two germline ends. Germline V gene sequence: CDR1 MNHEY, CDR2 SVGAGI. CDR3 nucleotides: TGTGCCAGCAGTTCCGTCTACGAGCAGTACTTC. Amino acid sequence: CASSSVYEQYF.